This TCR delta chain appears in the sequencing data of a study of Vδ1+ human thymocytes. This clone has a handful of counts. Its antigen is undetermined. The germline CDR1 and CDR2 sequences are TSWWSYY and QGS. CDR3 length: 17 amino acids. V gave up 5 bases and J gave up 3 bases; unmatched junction bases: 10. Extracted RNA was reverse transcribed into cDNA. The CDR3 regions were amplified by multiplex PCR from V-gene primers to a constant-region primer. TCRdb applied CATT to the multiplex PCR reads for clone calling. The sample yields about 58,000 delta-chain clones, roughly 15% seen once. Study conclusions and caveats: Highly polyclonal TRG and TRD repertoires with Gaussian CDR3 length distributions appeared in thymus.

This receptor was taken from a girl under three years old who had congenital heart surgery. Sequenced: Vdelta1+ gamma-delta thymocytes from the thymus. Noted subset: FACS-sorted CD3+ TCRalphabeta- TCRVdelta1+ TCRVdelta2- thymocytes. V is TRDV1 and J is TRDJ1; 12 bases are shared with TRDD3. CDR3 in amino acids: CALGLRTGGYRADKLIF. The CDR3 DNA reads as TGTGCTCTTGGGTTGCGTACTGGGGGATACAGGGCCGATAAACTCATCTTT.